A single sample is the source of the 20 T cell receptor beta chains below, sequenced in a study of Ad26.COV2.S vaccination and SARS-CoV-2 variants. Regarding treatment: approximately 18 received Ad26.COV2.S at low or high dose, single or two shots; 5 received placebo; per-sample allocation not given. Collection of the samples took place on day 63 after the first injection of vaccine or placebo. Profiled with immunoSEQ multiplex PCR; TCRdb holds only in-frame clones, not every one. The profile shows 440,000 or so clones, 90% of them singletons. The sample was peripheral blood, taken in a trial of Ad26.COV2.S vaccine versus placebo. These TCRs come from a person aged 18-65 years who received the Ad26.COV2.S COVID-19 vaccine or a placebo.

As for this clone: Other DNA sequences from this sample encode an identical CDR3 as well. The genes are TRBV6-5 and TRBJ1-3; tentatively, D is TRBD1 (5 bases). The CDR3 length is 14 residues. Germline lookup yields CDR1 MNHEY and CDR2 SVGAGI. V lost 5 bases to trimming and J lost 0 bases, with 8 bases between them. In nucleotides, the CDR3 is TGTGCCAGCAGTAGGGGACTCTCTGGAAACACCATATATTTT. Amino acids: CASSRGLSGNTIYF.

The chain couples TRBV4-2 to TRBJ2-3, with 8 bases lining up with TRBD2. V lost 4 bases to trimming and J lost 4 bases; unmatched junction nucleotides: 13. CDR3 length equals 17 residues. CDR1 LGHNA and CDR2 YNFKEQ come from the germline V gene. Here the CDR3 DNA reads TGTGCCAGCAGCCCTTTCGCAGCGGGAGCCGAATCAGATACGCAGTATTTT. Translating gives CASSPFAAGAESDTQYF.

The chain has TRBV5-5 and TRBJ2-3; 8 nucleotides match TRBD1. V gave up 3 bases and J gave up 3 bases; unmatched junction bases: 6. The germline V gene encodes CDR1 SGHKS and CDR2 YYEKEE (reference sequence). The CDR3 spans 15 residues. The CDR3 DNA follows: TGTGCCAGCAGCTGGATGACAGGGGTGACAGATACGCAGTATTTT. Translation gives CASSWMTGVTDTQYF. The complete variable domain, with remaining parts taken from reference TRBV5-5 and TRBJ2-3, reads DAGVTQSPTHLIKTRGQQVTLRCSPISGHKSVSWYQQVLGQGPQFIFQYYEKEERGRGNFPDRFSARQFPNYSSELNVNALLLGDSALYLCASSWMTGVTDTQYFGPGTRLTVL.

The chain combines TRBV20-1 with TRBJ2-4; 9 nucleotides align to TRBD2. There are 14 residues in the CDR3. V gave up 3 bases and J gave up 3 bases; unmatched junction bases: 3. Germline lookup yields CDR1 DFQATT and CDR2 SNEGSKA (reference sequence). The CDR3 DNA follows: TGCAGTGCTAGTCGACTAGCGGTCAAAAACATTCAGTACTTC. Translation: CSASRLAVKNIQYF.

The chain uses TRBV5-4 and TRBJ2-5, with D perhaps TRBD2 (6 bases). Deletions cut 4 bases from V and 4 bases from J, with 14 bases between. Germline values: CDR1 SGHNT, CDR2 YYREEE (reference sequence). CDR3 size: 14 residues. The CDR3 nucleotides are TGTGCCAGCAGCACATCCACGGGAGCAGAGACCCAGTACTTC. Protein product: CASSTSTGAETQYF.

This clone was counted a few times. The chain employs TRBV11-2 and TRBJ2-7; 9 bases map to TRBD1. This CDR3 is 17 amino acids long. V trimming: 3 bases; J trimming: 3 bases; junction bases outside the gene matches: 12. From germline, CDR1 is SGHAT and CDR2 FQNNGV. CDR3 DNA: TGTGCCAGCAGCTTCCATTCGGGGACAGGGTCGGTCTACGAGCAGTACTTC. Translation: CASSFHSGTGSVYEQYF.

This clone was seen only a few times. The chain joins TRBV7-9 to TRBJ2-7; D is unclear. CDR1 is SEHNR, CDR2 FQNEAQ, per germline (reference sequence). The CDR3 loop spans 15 amino acids. V was shortened by 5 bases and J by 1 base, with 15 bases between the two germline ends. This CDR3 is CASSPTPGLSYEQYF. CDR3 bases: TGTGCCAGCAGCCCAACCCCGGGCCTGTCCTACGAGCAGTACTTC.

This chain links TRBV19 with TRBJ2-6, with D possibly being TRBD1 (6 bases). The length of the CDR3 is 17 residues. V was clipped by 0 bases and J by 0 bases, with 9 bases between them. Germline CDR1 is LNHDA and CDR2 is SQIVND (reference sequence). CDR3 region: CASSIDRGASGANVLTF. The CDR3 nucleotides read TGTGCCAGTAGTATAGACAGGGGCGCCTCTGGGGCCAACGTCCTGACTTTC.

The gene calls are TRBV27 and TRBJ1-5; D is possibly TRBD1 (5 bases). Germline values: CDR1 MNHEY, CDR2 SMNVEV (reference sequence). Trimming pared 0 bases from V and 6 bases from J, leaving 9 bases between. The CDR3 covers 14 residues. The CDR3 is CASSLSGGGQPQHF. In DNA, the CDR3 is TGTGCCAGCAGTTTATCCGGGGGAGGTCAGCCCCAGCATTTT.

The chain has TRBV7-9 and TRBJ2-7, with unresolved D. The CDR3 runs to 14 residues. Germline lookup yields CDR1 SEHNR and CDR2 FQNEAQ (reference sequence). V lost 5 bases and J lost 0, with 11 bases in between. In DNA form, the CDR3 reads TGTGCCAGCAGCCCGGGCCCGGACTCCTACGAGCAGTACTTC. It encodes CASSPGPDSYEQYF.

On this clone: This CDR3 is also generated by other DNA sequences in the sample. The rearrangement joins TRBV9 to TRBJ2-2; D may match TRBD1 or TRBD2 (6 bases each). There are 15 residues in the CDR3. V lost 2 bases, J lost 4 bases, and 12 bases lay in between. Germline V gives CDR1 SGDLS, CDR2 YYNGEE. The CDR3 sequence: CASSVVEGGTGELFF. The CDR3 DNA reads TGTGCCAGCAGCGTCGTGGAGGGGGGCACCGGGGAGCTGTTTTTT.

The chain recombines TRBV5-4 with TRBJ2-1; 14 nucleotides line up with TRBD2. CDR3 length equals 18 residues. V dropped 3 bases and J dropped 4; count of bases not matched to a gene: 9. The germline V gene encodes CDR1 SGHNT and CDR2 YYREEE (reference sequence). The CDR3 DNA reads as TGTGCCAGCAGCTGGGGACTAGCGGGAGCCGGGGGGTACAATGAGCAGTTCTTC. This translates into CASSWGLAGAGGYNEQFF.

J is TRBJ2-7 and V is TRBV6-1, with 7 bases that match TRBD1. The CDR3 totals 19 residues. Germline trimming cut 4 bases from V and 0 bases from J; bases unmatched to any gene: 18. Germline assignment: CDR1 MNHNS and CDR2 SASEGT. This chain's CDR3 is CASSARQGDALYISYEQYF. CDR3 DNA sequence: TGTGCCAGCAGTGCTAGACAGGGAGATGCCCTATACATCTCCTACGAGCAGTACTTC.

V gene TRBV10-3 combines with J gene TRBJ2-7, with TRBD2 matching over 8 bases. Germline assignment: CDR1 ENHRY and CDR2 SYGVKD. The CDR3 is 15 residues long. After removal of 4 bases from V and 2 bases from J, the junction contained 7 bases not matched to a gene. In DNA form, the CDR3 reads TGTGCCATCAGTGGAAAGGACGGGAGGGCCTACGAGCAGTACTTC. This gives the protein CAISGKDGRAYEQYF.

V and J are TRBV21-1 and TRBJ2-5; whether TRBD2, the table's D call, matches the DNA was not checked. TRBV21-1 is a pseudogene segment. The CDR3 is 18 amino acids. The CDR3 is CASSKGCSSGRWKETQYF. In nucleotides, the CDR3 is TGTGCCAGCAGCAAAGGATGTTCAAGCGGGAGGTGGAAAGAGACCCAGTACTTC.

The J gene is TRBJ2-1, the V gene TRBV7-6, with 11 bases lining up with TRBD2. The CDR3 has 17 amino acids. V dropped 0 bases and J dropped 9; count of bases not matched to a gene: 10. Germline CDR1 SGHVS, CDR2 FNYEAQ. CDR3 bases: TGTGCCAGCAGCTTAGCCATAGCGGGAGGGCCCGATTCTGAGCAGTTCTTC. Translation gives CASSLAIAGGPDSEQFF. Full variable domain (outside the CDR3, taken from reference TRBV7-6 and TRBJ2-1): GAGVSQSPRYKVTKRGQDVALRCDPISGHVSLYWYRQALGQGPEFLTYFNYEAQQDKSGLPNDRFSAERPEGSISTLTIQRTEQRDSAMYRCASSLAIAGGPDSEQFFGPGTRLTVL.

V usage is TRBV9 and J usage is TRBJ2-7; 9 bases agree with TRBD1. The V gene end was trimmed by 1 base and the J gene end by 2 bases; junction bases not matched to a gene: 4. Germline V gives CDR1 SGDLS, CDR2 YYNGEE. This CDR3 comprises 15 residues. CDR3 residues: CASSVRDRDTYEQYF. CDR3 DNA sequence: TGTGCCAGCAGCGTACGGGACAGGGACACCTACGAGCAGTACTTC.

The chain recombines TRBV6-5 with TRBJ1-5; D is unclear. The ends were cut back, 6 bases at V and 6 bases at J, with 15 bases in the middle. Germline CDR1 and CDR2: MNHEY and SVGAGI. The CDR3 contains 14 residues. The CDR3 nucleotides are TGTGCCAGCAGCCTAGACGGCCTCAGTCAGCCCCAGCATTTT. This sequence encodes CASSLDGLSQPQHF.

This clone was observed once. The rearrangement joins TRBV7-8 to TRBJ1-2; D is uncertain. V lost 5 bases and J lost 4, with 11 bases in between. This CDR3 has 13 residues. Germline V gives CDR1 SGHVS, CDR2 FQNEAQ. This CDR3 reads CASSEGSFYGYTF. DNA of the CDR3: TGTGCCAGCAGCGAAGGGAGTTTCTATGGCTACACCTTC.

The rearrangement links TRBV7-2 to TRBJ2-2; no firm D call. CDR3 size: 15 residues. Germline V lookup: CDR1 SGHTA, CDR2 FQGNSA. The V end was cut by 3 bases, the J end by 0 bases, with 8 bases between. CDR3 sequence reads: CASSLVGTNTGELFF. The DNA of the CDR3 is TGTGCCAGCAGCTTGGTGGGAACGAACACCGGGGAGCTGTTTTTT.